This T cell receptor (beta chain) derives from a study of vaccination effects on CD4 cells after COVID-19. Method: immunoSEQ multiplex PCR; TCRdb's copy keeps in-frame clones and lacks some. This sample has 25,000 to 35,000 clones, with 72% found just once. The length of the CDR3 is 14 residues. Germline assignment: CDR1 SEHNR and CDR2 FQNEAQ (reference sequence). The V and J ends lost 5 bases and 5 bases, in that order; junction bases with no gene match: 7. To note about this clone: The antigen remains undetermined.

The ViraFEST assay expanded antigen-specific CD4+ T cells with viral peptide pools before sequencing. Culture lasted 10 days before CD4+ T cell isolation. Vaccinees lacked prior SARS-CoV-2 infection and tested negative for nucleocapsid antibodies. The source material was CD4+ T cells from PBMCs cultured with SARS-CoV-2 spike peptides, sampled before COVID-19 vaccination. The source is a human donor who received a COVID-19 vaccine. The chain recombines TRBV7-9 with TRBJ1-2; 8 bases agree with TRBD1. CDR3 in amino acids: CASSASGGAYGYTF. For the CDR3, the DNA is TGTGCCAGCAGCGCATCAGGGGGCGCGTATGGCTACACCTTC.